This TCR beta chain was identified during a study of T cell responses to AZD1222 COVID-19 vaccine. Germline V gene sequence: CDR1 MNHEY, CDR2 SVGEGT. The CDR3 is 17 amino acids. Trimming at V came to 6 bases and at J to 0 bases, leaving 10 bases not matched to a gene. Repertoires were generated with immunoSEQ multiplex PCR, while TCRdb's copy carries only in-frame clones and drops some. This sample carries 100,000 or so clones, approximately 89% of them seen once, and the ten largest clones take 4.5%. The V gene is TRBV6-2 or TRBV6-3, the J gene TRBJ2-7; 11 bases map to TRBD2. This TCR was sampled from an adult in good health. The sequencing here drew on peripheral blood, taken on day 0 of AZD1222 vaccination. For the CDR3, the DNA is TGTGCCAGCAGCCCCGGGACTAGCGGACTCTTCTCCTACGAGCAGTACTTC. Amino acids: CASSPGTSGLFSYEQYF.